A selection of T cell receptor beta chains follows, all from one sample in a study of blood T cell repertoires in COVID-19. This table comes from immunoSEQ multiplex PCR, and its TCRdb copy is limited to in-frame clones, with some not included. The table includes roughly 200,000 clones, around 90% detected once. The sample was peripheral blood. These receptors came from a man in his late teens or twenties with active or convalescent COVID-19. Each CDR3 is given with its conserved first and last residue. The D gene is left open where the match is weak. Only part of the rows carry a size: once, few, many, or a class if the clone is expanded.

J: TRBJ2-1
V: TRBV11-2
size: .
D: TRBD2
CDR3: CASSLVAGGYNEQFF
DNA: TGTGCCAGCAGCTTAGTAGCGGGAGGCTACAATGAGCAGTTCTTC

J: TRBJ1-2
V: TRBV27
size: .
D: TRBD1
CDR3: CASRRPDRGGYGYTF
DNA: TGTGCCAGCAGACGCCCGGACAGGGGAGGATATGGCTACACCTTC

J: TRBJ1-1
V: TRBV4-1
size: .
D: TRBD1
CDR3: CASSQDQTGGNTEAFF
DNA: TGCGCCAGCAGCCAAGATCAGACAGGGGGGAACACTGAAGCTTTCTTT

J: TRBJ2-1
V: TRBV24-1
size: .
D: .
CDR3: CATSAGWVADSSYNEQFF
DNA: TGTGCCACCAGCGCGGGGTGGGTAGCGGATAGCTCCTACAATGAGCAGTTCTTC

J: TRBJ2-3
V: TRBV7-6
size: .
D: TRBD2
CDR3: CASSPSGSKSDTQYF
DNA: TGTGCCAGCAGCCCAAGCGGGAGCAAGTCAGATACGCAGTATTTT

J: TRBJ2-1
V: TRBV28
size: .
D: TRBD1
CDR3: CASRPPGQGNNEQFF
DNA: TGTGCCAGCAGACCTCCGGGACAGGGGAACAATGAGCAGTTCTTC

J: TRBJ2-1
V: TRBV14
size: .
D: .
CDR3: CASSQQYNEQFF
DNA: TGTGCCAGCAGCCAACAGTACAATGAGCAGTTCTTC

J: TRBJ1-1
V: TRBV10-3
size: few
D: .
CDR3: CAISDRARNTEAFF
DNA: TGTGCCATCAGTGACAGGGCCCGGAACACTGAAGCTTTCTTT

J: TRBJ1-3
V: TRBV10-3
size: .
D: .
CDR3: CAISESLGLGNTIYF
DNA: TGTGCCATCAGTGAGTCGTTGGGGCTTGGAAACACCATATATTTT

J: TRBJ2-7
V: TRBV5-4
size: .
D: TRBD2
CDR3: CASSLTRMSGSPIYEQYF
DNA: TGTGCCAGCAGCTTGACACGGATGAGCGGGAGTCCCATCTACGAGCAGTACTTC

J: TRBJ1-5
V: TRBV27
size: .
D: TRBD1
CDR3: CASGTGGSIQPQHF
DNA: TGTGCCAGCGGGACAGGGGGGTCTATTCAGCCCCAGCATTTT

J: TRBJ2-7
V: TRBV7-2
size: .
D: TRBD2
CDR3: CASSRGAGGPYEQYF
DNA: TGTGCCAGCAGCCGGGGTGCGGGAGGGCCCTACGAGCAGTACTTC

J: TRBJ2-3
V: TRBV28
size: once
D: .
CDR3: CASRRGRKLSTDTQYF
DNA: TGTGCCAGCCGGCGGGGAAGGAAATTAAGCACAGATACGCAGTATTTT

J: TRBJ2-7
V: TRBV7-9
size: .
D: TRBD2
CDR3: CASSHGTSGGPARYEQYF
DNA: TGTGCCAGCAGCCACGGGACTAGCGGGGGGCCGGCCAGATACGAGCAGTACTTC

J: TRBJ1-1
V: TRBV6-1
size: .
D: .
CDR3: CASSEKITTMNTEAFF
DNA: TGTGCCAGCAGTGAAAAAATAACAACAATGAACACTGAAGCTTTCTTT

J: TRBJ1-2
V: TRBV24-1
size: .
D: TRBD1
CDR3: CATSDWRQGEHGYTF
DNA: TGTGCCACCAGTGATTGGCGACAGGGTGAACATGGCTACACCTTC

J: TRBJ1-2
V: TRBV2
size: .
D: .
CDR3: CASSVGKQGNGYTF
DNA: TGTGCCAGCAGTGTCGGGAAGCAGGGGAATGGCTACACCTTC

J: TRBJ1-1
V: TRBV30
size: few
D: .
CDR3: CAWLIRAPNTEAFF
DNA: TGTGCCTGGTTGATCAGGGCACCGAACACTGAAGCTTTCTTT

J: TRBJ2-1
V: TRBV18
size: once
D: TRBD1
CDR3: CASSPPSRGESRDRSDYEQFF
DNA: TGTGCCAGCTCACCACCGTCACGGGGAGAATCACGGGACAGGTCTGATTATGAGCAGTTCTTC

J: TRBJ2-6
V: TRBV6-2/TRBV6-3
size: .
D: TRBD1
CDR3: CASSQNRGSVDGANVLTF
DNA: TGTGCCAGCAGTCAGAACAGGGGAAGCGTGGATGGGGCCAACGTCCTGACTTTC

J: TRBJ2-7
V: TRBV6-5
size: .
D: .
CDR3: CASWAPRGSYEQYF
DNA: TGTGCCAGTTGGGCCCCCCGGGGATCCTACGAGCAGTACTTC

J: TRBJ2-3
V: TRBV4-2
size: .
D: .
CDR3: CASSQEGTLDTQYF
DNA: TGTGCCAGCAGCCAAGAAGGGACTTTAGATACGCAGTATTTT

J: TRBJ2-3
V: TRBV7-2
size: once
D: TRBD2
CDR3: CASSPQRASGRARDLYF
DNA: TGTGCCAGCAGCCCCCAAAGGGCTAGCGGGAGGGCCAGGGATCTGTATTTT

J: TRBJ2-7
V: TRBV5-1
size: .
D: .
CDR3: CASSPDNYEQYF
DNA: TGCGCCAGCAGCCCGGACAACTACGAGCAGTACTTC

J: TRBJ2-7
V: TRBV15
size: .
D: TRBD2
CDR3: CATSRDILAGVREQYF
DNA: TGTGCCACCAGCAGAGATATACTAGCGGGAGTTCGCGAGCAGTACTTC

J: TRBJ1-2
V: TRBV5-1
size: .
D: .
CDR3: CASSLVTGSRDGYTF
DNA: TGCGCCAGCAGCTTGGTGACGGGATCCAGAGATGGCTACACCTTC

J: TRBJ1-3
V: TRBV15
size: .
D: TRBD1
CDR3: CATSRVLGQASSGNTIYF
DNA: TGTGCCACCAGCAGAGTCCTTGGACAGGCAAGCTCTGGAAACACCATATATTTT

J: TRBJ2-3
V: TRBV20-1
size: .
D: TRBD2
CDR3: CSASGSGSDTQYF
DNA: TGCAGTGCTAGTGGGAGCGGGAGTGATACGCAGTATTTT